The rows below give T cell receptor beta chains drawn from one sample of a study of T cell responses to AZD1222 COVID-19 vaccine. Only in-frame clones appear in the TCRdb table, and some are missing; sequencing was by immunoSEQ multiplex PCR. The repertoire holds 150,000 or so clones, over 85% seen once, with about 19% in the top ten. Sequencing used peripheral blood, obtained on day 0 of AZD1222 vaccination. The receptors were gathered from an adult in good health. The CDR3 runs from the conserved cysteine through the conserved F or W. The order of the fields is V gene, clone size, J gene, D gene, CDR3 protein, CDR3 DNA. A D gene is named only where the DNA matches it firmly. Clone sizes are given selectively: once, few, many, or a class where the clone is expanded.

>TRBV30|few|TRBJ1-5|NA
CAWSRGSNQPQHF
TGTGCCTGGAGTAGAGGGAGCAATCAGCCCCAGCATTTT
>TRBV15|NA|TRBJ1-2|NA
CATSRDNPQARTF
TGTGCCACCAGCAGAGATAACCCACAGGCCCGCACCTTC
>TRBV3-1/TRBV3-2|NA|TRBJ2-7|TRBD1
CASAGQGYEQYF
TGTGCCAGCGCAGGACAGGGCTACGAGCAGTACTTC
>TRBV3-1/TRBV3-2|NA|TRBJ2-7|TRBD1
CASSPLGDRTGIEQYF
TGTGCCAGCAGCCCTCTCGGGGACAGGACAGGCATCGAGCAGTACTTC
>TRBV28|NA|TRBJ2-7|TRBD2
CASSPGGGSSYEQYF
TGTGCCAGCAGCCCTGGGGGGGGGAGTTCCTACGAGCAGTACTTC
>TRBV7-3|NA|TRBJ2-3|TRBD1
CASSPQGGHTQYF
TGTGCCAGCAGCCCACAGGGGGGCCATACGCAGTATTTT
>TRBV19|few|TRBJ1-4|NA
CATRRTEKLFF
TGTGCCACAAGGAGGACTGAAAAACTGTTTTTT
>TRBV29-1|NA|TRBJ1-2|NA
CSVRQTLYGYTF
TGCAGCGTTAGACAGACCCTCTATGGCTACACCTTC
>TRBV5-1|NA|TRBJ1-1|TRBD1
CASSSQGGSAEAFF
TGCGCCAGCAGCTCACAGGGGGGGAGTGCTGAAGCTTTCTTT
>TRBV21-1|NA|TRBJ2-7|NA
CASSGLLTQQYF
TGTGCCAGCAGCGGACTCCTCACCCAGCAGTACTTC
>TRBV27|NA|TRBJ1-6|TRBD1
CASSPPPGQGTSPLHF
TGTGCCAGCAGTCCCCCTCCGGGACAGGGAACCTCACCCCTCCACTTT
>TRBV6-5|NA|TRBJ1-3|NA
CASRRTAPGNTIYF
TGTGCCAGCAGAAGGACAGCACCTGGAAACACCATATATTTT
>TRBV7-2|NA|TRBJ1-3|NA
CASSLAEGSSGNTIYF
TGTGCCAGCAGCTTAGCAGAGGGCTCCTCTGGAAACACCATATATTTT
>TRBV5-1|NA|TRBJ2-2|NA
CASSFTANTGELFF
TGCGCCAGCAGCTTTACAGCGAACACCGGGGAGCTGTTTTTT
>TRBV30|NA|TRBJ1-1|NA
CAWMDTMNTEAFF
TGTGCCTGGATGGATACAATGAACACTGAAGCTTTCTTT
>TRBV27|NA|TRBJ1-4|NA
CASKGGNEKLFF
TGTGCCAGCAAGGGGGGCAATGAAAAACTGTTTTTT
>TRBV7-3|NA|TRBJ1-1|NA
CASSKGGGTEAFF
TGTGCCAGCAGCAAAGGCGGGGGTACTGAAGCTTTCTTT
>TRBV5-4|NA|TRBJ1-4|TRBD1
CASSQGGQLILEKLFF
TGTGCCAGCAGCCAGGGGGGGCAGTTGATTTTGGAAAAACTGTTTTTT
>TRBV18|NA|TRBJ1-6|TRBD1
CASRGTGVGTPLHF
TGTGCCAGCCGAGGGACAGGCGTCGGGACACCCCTCCACTTT
>TRBV5-1|NA|TRBJ2-1|TRBD1
CASSLASGTGWLHEQFF
TGCGCCAGCAGCTTGGCCTCTGGGACAGGTTGGCTCCATGAGCAGTTCTTC
>TRBV2|NA|TRBJ1-1|NA
CASSGGLRDTEAFF
TGTGCCAGCTCTGGCGGGCTTCGGGACACTGAAGCTTTCTTT
>TRBV5-5|NA|TRBJ2-7|TRBD2
CASSFEIAGGYEQYF
TGTGCCAGCAGCTTCGAAATAGCGGGAGGTTACGAGCAGTACTTC
>TRBV3-1/TRBV3-2|NA|TRBJ2-5|TRBD2
CASSHGLADEETQYF
TGTGCCAGCAGCCACGGACTAGCGGATGAAGAGACCCAGTACTTC
>TRBV11-1|once|TRBJ2-7|TRBD1
CASRHNPRGFGEQYF
TGTGCCAGCAGACACAATCCCAGGGGGTTCGGCGAGCAGTACTTC
>TRBV9|NA|TRBJ2-6|NA
CASSPTPVGANVLTF
TGTGCCAGCAGCCCCACTCCAGTTGGGGCCAACGTCCTGACTTTC
>TRBV5-1|NA|TRBJ1-2|TRBD1
CASSLGQGDYGYTF
TGCGCCAGCAGCTTGGGGCAGGGGGACTATGGCTACACCTTC
>TRBV7-3|NA|TRBJ2-1|NA
CASSDRRGGSHNEQFF
TGTGCCAGCAGCGATAGAAGGGGGGGTTCTCACAATGAGCAGTTCTTC
>TRBV3-1/TRBV3-2|NA|TRBJ2-1|NA
CASSPGSSYNEQFF
TGTGCCAGCAGCCCAGGTAGCTCCTACAATGAGCAGTTCTTC
>TRBV18|NA|TRBJ1-5|NA
CASSPPQGGRNQPQHF
TGTGCCAGCTCACCACCTCAGGGCGGACGCAATCAGCCCCAGCATTTT
>TRBV7-6|once|TRBJ1-1|NA
CASSSADRGRTEAFF
TGTGCCAGCAGCTCCGCGGACCGAGGTAGGACTGAAGCTTTCTTT
>TRBV28|NA|TRBJ1-1|NA
CASSSDRLLTEAFF
TGTGCCAGCAGTTCAGACCGCTTGCTTACTGAAGCTTTCTTT
>TRBV7-8|NA|TRBJ1-1|TRBD1
CASRDRGSRTEAFF
TGTGCCAGCAGAGACAGGGGGAGTCGCACTGAAGCTTTCTTT